This TCR beta chain was captured by sequencing in a study of cytomegalovirus exposure and HLA in healthy donors. Study-level points and caveats: A previous analysis found most TCR beta V segments productive roughly 90% or roughly 30% of the time.

The study ran its PCR with 60 Vbeta and 13 Jbeta primers. The repertoire was sequenced with immunoSEQ multiplex PCR; TCRdb's copy has only in-frame clones and lacks some. The sample contains 140,000 to 150,000 clones, 70% to 80% of which appear only once. As for this clone: Antigen unknown. The sample has other DNA sequences that encode this CDR3 too.

The V gene lost 3 bases and the J gene lost 2 bases, with 7 bases spanning the gap. Germline assignment: CDR1 KGHSH and CDR2 LQKENI. The CDR3 runs 13 residues. The specimen was PBMCs. The TCR sequence derives from a man aged 35-49 years in good health and CMV-seropositive. The chain is built from TRBV18 and TRBJ1-2, with D maybe TRBD1 (5 bases). The CDR3 DNA sequence: TGTGCCAGCTCACCTGGACAAAACTATGGCTACACCTTC. This translates into CASSPGQNYGYTF.